Following are 12 T cell receptor beta chains from one sample sequenced in a study of blood T cell repertoires in COVID-19. Profiled with immunoSEQ multiplex PCR; TCRdb holds only in-frame clones, not every one. The data contain some 390,000 clones, about nine tenths of them singletons. The sequenced sample consisted of peripheral blood. The receptors stem from a woman between 40 and 50 years old with COVID-19, enrolled during active disease.

V gene TRBV6-2 or TRBV6-3 combines with J gene TRBJ2-1; 13 bases map to TRBD2. Per germline, CDR1 MNHEY and CDR2 SVGEGT. CDR3 length: 17 amino acids. Trimming took 2 bases from V and 9 from J; bases not matched to a gene: 10. CDR3 nucleotides: TGTGCCAGCAGTTACAAGGGGGGGACTAGCGGGAAGTTTGAGCAGTTCTTC. This encodes CASSYKGGTSGKFEQFF.

This chain connects TRBV30 to TRBJ2-5; perhaps TRBD1 as D (6 bases). Germline loops: CDR1 GTSNPN, CDR2 SVGIG (reference sequence). V lost 2 bases and J 1 base, leaving 8 bases between the germline ends. The CDR3 loop spans 13 amino acids. The CDR3 sequence: CAWSTGSQETQYF. In DNA form, the CDR3 reads TGTGCCTGGAGTACAGGGAGCCAAGAGACCCAGTACTTC.

This chain connects TRBV4-2 to TRBJ1-5; D call uncertain. The CDR3 is made up of 15 amino acids. Trimming left V 1 base short and J 3 bases short, with 10 bases between. Germline V gives CDR1 LGHNA, CDR2 YNFKEQ. CDR3 nucleotide sequence: TGTGCCAGCAGCCAAGGAGGCGGGAACAATCAGCCCCAGCATTTT. It encodes CASSQGGGNNQPQHF.

V usage is TRBV7-2 and J usage is TRBJ1-2, with D possibly TRBD1 on 6 matching bases. V was clipped by 5 bases and J by 5 bases, with 12 bases between them. In germline, CDR1 is SGHTA, CDR2 FQGNSA. The CDR3 is 13 residues long. CDR3 sequence reads: CASSPEQGYGYTF. For the CDR3, the DNA is TGTGCCAGCAGCCCAGAGCAGGGGTATGGCTACACCTTC.

V gene TRBV3-1 (or the pseudogene TRBV3-2) combines with J gene TRBJ1-6, with 8 bases identical to TRBD1. The CDR3 has 14 residues. After removal of 4 bases from V and 8 bases from J, the junction contained 4 bases not matched to a gene. The germline gives CDR1 LGHDT, CDR2 YNNKEL (reference sequence). The CDR3 nucleotides are TGTGCCAGCAGCCCCAGGGGGCGGGATTCACCCCTCCACTTT. Amino acids: CASSPRGRDSPLHF.

The V gene is TRBV9, the J gene TRBJ2-1; 15 bases line up with TRBD2. Germline V lookup: CDR1 SGDLS, CDR2 YYNGEE. V gave up 0 bases and J gave up 0 bases; unmatched junction bases: 7. There are 20 residues in the CDR3. The CDR3 here is CASSVGLRGLAGGSYNEQFF. The DNA of the CDR3 is TGTGCCAGCAGCGTAGGGTTAAGGGGACTAGCGGGAGGCTCCTACAATGAGCAGTTCTTC.

V gene TRBV10-1 combines with J gene TRBJ1-3, with D unclear. The V and J ends lost 11 bases and 0 bases respectively, with 41 bases between them. Per germline, CDR1 WNHNN and CDR2 SYGVQD (reference sequence). CDR3 length equals 23 residues. The chain's CDR3 is CARSPSQHPSGNLFPYSGNTIYF. CDR3 nucleotide sequence: TGCGCCCGCTCGCCCTCTCAACACCCATCGGGGAACTTATTCCCTTACTCTGGAAACACCATATATTTT.

This chain links TRBV24-1 with TRBJ2-3; D possibly corresponds to TRBD2 (6 bases). The CDR3 loop spans 13 amino acids. Trimming cost V 5 bases and J 4 bases, with 9 bases left between them. Germline V gene sequence: CDR1 KGHDR, CDR2 SFDVKD. The CDR3 DNA sequence: TGTGCCACCAGTGGCGCTAGCGCAGATACGCAGTATTTT. Translation gives CATSGASADTQYF.

The chain joins TRBV27 to TRBJ1-2, with a tentative D call TRBD1 (5 bases). The CDR3 is 14 amino acids. Germline V gene data show CDR1 as MNHEY and CDR2 as SMNVEV (reference sequence). V was cut by 3 bases and J by 6 bases, with 14 bases left in between. The CDR3 here is CASSLEGKRDGYTF. In nucleotides, the CDR3 is TGTGCCAGCAGTTTGGAGGGGAAGCGCGATGGCTACACCTTC.

The V call is TRBV7-9, the J call TRBJ1-4; D unclear. The CDR3 consists of 18 residues. CDR1 is SEHNR and CDR2 is FQNEAQ in the germline V gene (reference sequence). V gave up 0 bases and J gave up 7 bases, with 21 bases separating them. CDR3: CASSLARPGQARSEKLFF. CDR3 nucleotide sequence: TGTGCCAGCAGCTTAGCTCGGCCCGGCCAGGCCCGAAGTGAAAAACTGTTTTTT.

The chain couples TRBV3-1 (or the pseudogene TRBV3-2) to TRBJ1-5; TRBD1 is a possible D gene (5 bases). The CDR3 spans 14 residues. The V end lost 0 bases, the J end lost 7 bases, and 10 bases lay between the germline ends. Germline-derived CDR1 and CDR2 are LGHDT and YNNKEL (reference sequence). DNA for the CDR3: TGTGCCAGCAGCCAAGATCACCGGGGGCAGCCCCAGCATTTT. This gives the protein CASSQDHRGQPQHF.

V and J are TRBV11-2 and TRBJ2-7, with D possibly being TRBD1 (6 bases). In germline, CDR1 is SGHAT, CDR2 FQNNGV. This CDR3 contains 18 residues. Trimming cost V 4 bases and J 0 bases, with 22 bases left between them. In nucleotides, the CDR3 is TGTGCCAGCAGCTCAGACCCCCAGGGGTTTGCTCTCTCCTACGAGCAGTACTTC. Encoded protein: CASSSDPQGFALSYEQYF.